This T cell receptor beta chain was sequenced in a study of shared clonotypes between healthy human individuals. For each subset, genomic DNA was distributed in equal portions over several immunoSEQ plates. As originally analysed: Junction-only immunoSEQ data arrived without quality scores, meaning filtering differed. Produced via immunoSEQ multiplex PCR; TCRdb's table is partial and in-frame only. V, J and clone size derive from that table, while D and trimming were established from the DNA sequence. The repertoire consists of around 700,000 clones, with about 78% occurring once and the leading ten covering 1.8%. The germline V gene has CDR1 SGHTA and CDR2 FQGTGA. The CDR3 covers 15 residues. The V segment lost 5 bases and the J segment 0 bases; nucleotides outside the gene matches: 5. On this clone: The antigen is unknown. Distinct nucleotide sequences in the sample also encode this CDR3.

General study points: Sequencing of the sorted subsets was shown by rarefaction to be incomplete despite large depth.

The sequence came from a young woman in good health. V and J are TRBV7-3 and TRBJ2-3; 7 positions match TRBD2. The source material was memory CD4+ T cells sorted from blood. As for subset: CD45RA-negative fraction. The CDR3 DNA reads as TGTGCCAGCAGCCCCCAGCGGGATAGCACAGATACGCAGTATTTT. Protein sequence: CASSPQRDSTDTQYF. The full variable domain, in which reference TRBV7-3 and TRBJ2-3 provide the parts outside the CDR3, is GAGVSQTPSNKVTEKGKYVELRCDPISGHTALYWYRQSLGQGPEFLIYFQGTGAADDSGLPNDRFFAVRPEGSVSTLKIQRTERGDSAVYLCASSPQRDSTDTQYFGPGTRLTVL.